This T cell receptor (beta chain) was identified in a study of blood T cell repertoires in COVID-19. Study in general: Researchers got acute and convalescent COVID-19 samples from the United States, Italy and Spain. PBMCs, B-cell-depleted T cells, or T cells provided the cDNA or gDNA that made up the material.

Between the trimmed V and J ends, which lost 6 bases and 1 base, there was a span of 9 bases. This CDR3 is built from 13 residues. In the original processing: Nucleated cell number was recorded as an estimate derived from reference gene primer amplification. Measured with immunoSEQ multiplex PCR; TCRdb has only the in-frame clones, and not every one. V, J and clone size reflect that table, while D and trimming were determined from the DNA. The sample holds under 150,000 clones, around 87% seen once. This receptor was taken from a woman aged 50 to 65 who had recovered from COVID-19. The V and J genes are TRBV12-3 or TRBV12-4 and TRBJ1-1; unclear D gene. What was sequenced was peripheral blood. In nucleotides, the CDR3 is TGTGCCAGCAGACAGTTAGGGAACACTGAAGCTTTCTTT. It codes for CASRQLGNTEAFF.